These 20 T cell receptor beta chains were all obtained from the same sample, sequenced in a study of T cell responses to AZD1222 COVID-19 vaccine. TCRdb's copy holds only in-frame clones and misses some; the assay was immunoSEQ multiplex PCR. The data show under 250,000 clones, with 93% seen just once and roughly 1% held by the top ten. The starting material was peripheral blood, obtained on day 0 of MenACWY control vaccination. The receptor set was obtained from an adult in good health.

This rearrangement joins TRBV19 to TRBJ1-6, with 7 bases fitting TRBD1. CDR1 is LNHDA and CDR2 is SQIVND in the germline V gene (reference sequence). Trimming took 3 bases from V and 10 from J; bases not matched to a gene: 12. The CDR3 loop spans 16 amino acids. This chain's CDR3 is CASSIADRLLMSPLHF. DNA for the CDR3: TGTGCCAGTAGTATCGCGGACAGGCTCTTGATGTCACCCCTCCACTTT.

The CDR3 spells CASSDGLRNTEAFF. The CDR3 DNA reads as TGTGCCAGCAGCGATGGTTTAAGGAACACTGAAGCTTTCTTT. The chain couples TRBV3-1 (or the pseudogene TRBV3-2) to TRBJ1-1, with D hard to call. The V gene's germline CDR1 is LGHDT and CDR2 YNNKEL (reference sequence). V was trimmed by 5 bases and J by 1 base, leaving 11 bases between them. This CDR3 comprises 14 residues.

The V call is TRBV11-2, the J call TRBJ2-3, with D possibly being TRBD2 (6 bases). Trimming pared 0 bases from V and 6 bases from J, leaving 13 bases between. The germline gives CDR1 SGHAT, CDR2 FQNNGV. There are 15 residues in the CDR3. The CDR3 DNA is TGTGCCAGCAGCTTAGATGACAGAGCGGGTGATACGCAGTATTTT. Its protein product is CASSLDDRAGDTQYF.

The chain links TRBV7-3 to TRBJ2-2; tentative D call: TRBD2 (6 bases). Trimming removed 6 bases from V and 3 bases from J, with 11 bases in between. Germline V gene data show CDR1 as SGHTA and CDR2 as FQGTGA. The CDR3 sequence is 14 residues long. In DNA, the CDR3 is TGTGCCAGCAGTTTAGGCGGGGACACCGGGGAGCTGTTTTTT. It specifies CASSLGGDTGELFF.

This clone appeared once. The V gene is TRBV24-1, the J gene TRBJ1-2; D unresolved. The CDR3 length is 11 residues. Germline V gives CDR1 KGHDR, CDR2 SFDVKD. V was shortened by 4 bases and J by 6 bases, with 5 bases between the two germline ends. CDR3 protein: CATSDQNGYTF. Written as DNA, the CDR3 is TGTGCCACCAGTGACCAGAATGGCTACACCTTC.

The chain uses TRBV27 and TRBJ1-1; D possibly corresponds to TRBD1 (5 bases). The ends were cut back, 2 bases at V and 3 bases at J, with 10 bases in the middle. This CDR3 is 14 amino acids long. Per germline, CDR1 MNHEY and CDR2 SMNVEV (reference sequence). The DNA of the CDR3 is TGTGCCAGCAGTTTAATACCGGGGGACACTGAAGCTTTCTTT. Protein: CASSLIPGDTEAFF.

This chain uses TRBV7-9 with TRBJ2-1; 8 bases agree with TRBD2. J was trimmed by 4 bases and V by 5 bases; bases with no gene match: 16. This CDR3 spans 18 amino acids. Germline lookup yields CDR1 SEHNR and CDR2 FQNEAQ (reference sequence). The CDR3 DNA reads as TGTGCCAGCAGCCCCTCCGAGAGTAGCGGGGCCTCGTACAATGAGCAGTTCTTC. The encoded protein is CASSPSESSGASYNEQFF.

J is TRBJ1-6 and V is TRBV7-2, with D perhaps TRBD1 (5 bases). Germline V lookup: CDR1 SGHTA, CDR2 FQGNSA. Deletions cut 5 bases from V and 12 bases from J, with 11 bases between. This CDR3 has 12 residues. CDR3 sequence (DNA): TGTGCCAGCAGCACCCTCCAGGGACCCCTCCACTTT. It specifies CASSTLQGPLHF.

The chain carries TRBV5-4 and TRBJ1-2; D remains ambiguous. Germline V gives CDR1 SGHNT, CDR2 YYREEE (reference sequence). Trimming took off 1 base at V and 0 bases at J, with 10 bases between the two ends. This CDR3 spans 15 amino acids. The CDR3 nucleotides read TGTGCCAGCAGCTTGAGGCAGATGTCTAACTATGGCTACACCTTC. Amino acids: CASSLRQMSNYGYTF. The entire variable domain, with the rest obtained from reference TRBV5-4 and TRBJ1-2, is as follows: ETGVTQSPTHLIKTRGQQVTLRCSSQSGHNTVSWYQQALGQGPQFIFQYYREEENGRGNFPPRFSGLQFPNYSSELNVNALELDDSALYLCASSLRQMSNYGYTFGSGTRLTVV.

The chain carries TRBV27 and TRBJ1-6; D unclear. Germline V CDR1 and CDR2: MNHEY, SMNVEV (reference sequence). This CDR3 comprises 13 residues. Trimming took off 2 bases at V and 11 bases at J, with 10 bases between the two ends. The CDR3: CASSLGPLAPLHF. CDR3 coding DNA: TGTGCCAGCAGTTTAGGACCGCTGGCACCCCTCCACTTT.

The V gene is TRBV2, the J gene TRBJ1-6, with 10 bases that match TRBD1. The CDR3 totals 15 residues. The J segment lost 6 bases and the V segment lost 4 bases, leaving 3 bases of the junction unmatched. CDR1 and CDR2 from the germline V gene are SNHLY and FYNNEI. The CDR3 reads CASSGQGARNSPLHF. In nucleotides, the CDR3 is TGTGCCAGCAGTGGACAGGGGGCGCGTAATTCACCCCTCCACTTT.

The chain couples TRBV7-2 to TRBJ2-3; D might be TRBD2 (6 bases). Germline values: CDR1 SGHTA, CDR2 FQGNSA. Trimming removed 9 bases at V and 4 bases at J, with 17 bases between. This CDR3 spans 14 amino acids. DNA of the CDR3: TGTGCCAGTGACAACTGGGGCGGGGCAGATACGCAGTATTTT. Translation: CASDNWGGADTQYF.

The chain has TRBV30 and TRBJ1-4; D gene unclear. V shed 2 bases and J shed 4 bases, with 17 bases lying between them. The length of the CDR3 is 16 residues. Germline loops: CDR1 GTSNPN, CDR2 SVGIG (reference sequence). This CDR3 is CAWSPTRTFNNEKLFF. CDR3 coding DNA: TGTGCCTGGAGTCCTACCCGGACCTTTAATAATGAAAAACTGTTTTTT.

V usage is TRBV6-1 and J usage is TRBJ1-2; 7 bases match TRBD1. CDR1 MNHNS and CDR2 SASEGT come from the germline V gene. V was clipped by 1 base and J by 7 bases; unmatched bases: 6. The CDR3 sequence is 14 residues long. The CDR3, as DNA: TGTGCCAGCAGTGAAGGCGGACAGGCTGGTGGCTACACCTTC. As protein: CASSEGGQAGGYTF.

This chain connects TRBV21-1 to TRBJ1-6; TRBD1, the table's D call, lacks a check against the DNA. TRBV21-1 is labeled a pseudogene. This CDR3 has 17 residues. The CDR3 region has the DNA TGTGCCAGCAGCACCCTACGGACAGGGGATCAAGATTCACCCCTCCACTTT. Translated, it gives CASSTLRTGDQDSPLHF.

This clone has a single count. The chain combines TRBV6-5 with TRBJ1-2; TRBD1 matches 10 bases. Germline assignment: CDR1 MNHEY and CDR2 SVGAGI. The CDR3 is 15 amino acids. With 2 bases clipped from V and 6 bases from J, the junction kept 6 bases outside the gene matches. The CDR3 DNA sequence: TGTGCCAGCAGTTACCAAGGACAGGGGGTGGATGGCTACACCTTC. Amino acids: CASSYQGQGVDGYTF.

CDR3 loop: CAISLDRQDEQFF. In nucleotides, the CDR3 is TGTGCCATCAGCCTGGACAGGCAGGATGAGCAGTTCTTC. The chain employs TRBV10-3 and TRBJ2-1; 7 bases agree with TRBD1. The CDR3 is made up of 13 amino acids. V shed 6 bases, J shed 8 bases, and the junction held 7 bases outside the gene matches. Germline lookup yields CDR1 ENHRY and CDR2 SYGVKD.

Only one count was recorded for this clone. The J gene is TRBJ2-1, the V gene TRBV15; TRBD1 matches 10 bases. The germline gives CDR1 LNHNV, CDR2 YYDKDF (reference sequence). V shed 3 bases, J shed 3 bases, and the junction held 2 bases outside the gene matches. The CDR3 covers 15 residues. CDR3 in DNA: TGTGCCACCAGCAGGGACAGGGGGAACTACAATGAGCAGTTCTTC. Translated: CATSRDRGNYNEQFF.

The chain couples TRBV7-9 to TRBJ1-6; D remains ambiguous. This CDR3 is 14 amino acids long. CDR1 and CDR2 from the germline V gene are SEHNR and FQNEAQ (reference sequence). V was trimmed by 2 bases and J by 7 bases, leaving 9 bases between them. The CDR3: CASSLSGNNSPLHF. CDR3 DNA: TGTGCCAGCAGCTTATCCGGGAACAATTCACCCCTCCACTTT. The variable domain in full, with the rest retrieved from reference TRBV7-9 and TRBJ1-6, is DTGVSQNPRHKITKRGQNVTFRCDPISEHNRLYWYRQTLGQGPEFLTYFQNEAQLEKSRLLSDRFSAERPKGSFSTLEIQRTEQGDSAMYLCASSLSGNNSPLHFGNGTRLTVT.

The V gene is TRBV19, the J gene TRBJ1-1, with D tentatively TRBD1 (5 bases). The CDR3 runs to 16 residues. From germline, CDR1 is LNHDA and CDR2 SQIVND (reference sequence). V lost 5 bases and J 0 bases, leaving 16 bases between the germline ends. CDR3 DNA: TGTGCCAGTAGTCCTTACAAGGGGAGAATGAACACTGAAGCTTTCTTT. Its translation: CASSPYKGRMNTEAFF.